This T cell receptor beta chain was found in a study of CD8 T cells in Susac syndrome. From blood CD8+ and CD4+ T cells, the TCR beta chain was sequenced. Controls were healthy donors chosen to match patients in age and sex. While CD8+ and CD4+ T cells were isolated negatively, TEMRA cells were enriched by FACS. Looked up from germline, CDR1 is SGHRS and CDR2 is YFSETQ. CDR3 length equals 11 residues. Trimming stripped 7 bases from V and 3 bases from J, with 7 bases between. Reverse transcription of about 0.5 to 1 ug RNA used random hexamers. The immunoSEQ assay covered 54 Vbeta and 13 Jbeta segments for CDR3. TCRdb used MiXCR to reprocess the immunoSEQ multiplex PCR reads, holding one entry per CDR3 protein. This repertoire shows about 200,000 distinct CDR3 sequences, roughly 95% found once; its top ten account for about 0.094%.

Sequencing input: CD4+ T cells from PBMCs. This TCR came from a human donor in good health. The chain joins TRBV5-1 to TRBJ2-5; D unresolved. The CDR3 bases are TGCGCCAGCTTAGGCGAAGAGACCCAGTACTTC. This gives the protein CASLGEETQYF.